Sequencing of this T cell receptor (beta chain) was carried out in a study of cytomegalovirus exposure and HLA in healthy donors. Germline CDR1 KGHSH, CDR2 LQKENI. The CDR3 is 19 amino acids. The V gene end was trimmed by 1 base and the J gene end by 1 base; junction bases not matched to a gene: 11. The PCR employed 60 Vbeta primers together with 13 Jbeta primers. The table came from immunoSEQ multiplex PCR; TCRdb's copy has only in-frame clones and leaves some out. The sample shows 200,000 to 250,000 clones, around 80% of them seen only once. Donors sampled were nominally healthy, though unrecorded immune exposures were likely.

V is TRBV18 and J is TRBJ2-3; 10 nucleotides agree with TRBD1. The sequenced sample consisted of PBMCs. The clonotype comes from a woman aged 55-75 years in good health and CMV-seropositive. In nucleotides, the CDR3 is TGTGCCAGCTCACCACTCCCACCCGGGACAGGGGAACGCACAGATACGCAGTATTTT. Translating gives CASSPLPPGTGERTDTQYF.